This T cell receptor beta chain was recovered during a study of cytomegalovirus exposure and HLA in healthy donors. As to this clone: Its antigen is as yet unknown.

Primers: 60 Vbeta forward and 13 Jbeta reverse. Using immunoSEQ multiplex PCR, the repertoire was profiled, and TCRdb retains in-frame clones only, with some absent. The sample has 150,000 to 190,000 clones, roughly 85% seen once. General study results and limits: In terms of immune exposure information, only CMV serostatus was available.

Germline V lookup: CDR1 LNHDA, CDR2 SQIVND (reference sequence). The V gene lost 5 bases and the J gene lost 3 bases, with 8 bases spanning the gap. The CDR3 has 13 amino acids. J is TRBJ2-1 and V is TRBV19; D gene unclear. The TCR comes from a woman aged 18-30 years in good health and CMV-seronegative. Sequencing was performed on PBMCs. The CDR3 here is CASSYYNYNEQFF. CDR3 coding DNA: TGTGCCAGTAGTTACTATAACTACAATGAGCAGTTCTTC.